A single sample is the source of the 9 T cell receptor beta chains below, sequenced in a study of neoadjuvant anti-PD-1 for oral cavity cancer. Documented time point: after neoadjuvant nivolumab, at surgical resection. The table came from immunoSEQ multiplex PCR; TCRdb's copy has only in-frame clones and leaves some out. The sample contains over 65,000 clones, around 84% of which appear only once. The source material was PBMCs, sampled after nivolumab (anti-PD-1) treatment. Receptors originate from a person aged 40 to 85 with oral cavity squamous cell carcinoma.

The V and J genes are TRBV19 and TRBJ2-7; TRBD2 might be the D (8 bases). CDR1 and CDR2 from the germline V gene are LNHDA and SQIVND (reference sequence). With 6 bases removed from V and 3 bases from J, the gap between germline ends came to 21 bases. The CDR3 length is 16 residues. DNA for the CDR3: TGTGCCAGTAGGGGAAAGGGTAGCGGGACAGTCTACGAGCAGTACTTC. This sequence encodes CASRGKGSGTVYEQYF.

This chain connects TRBV5-1 to TRBJ2-1, with 10 positions matching TRBD2. V was clipped by 1 base and J by 6 bases; unmatched bases: 7. The CDR3 contains 16 residues. The V gene's germline CDR1 is SGHRS and CDR2 YFSETQ. CDR3 nucleotides: TGCGCCAGCAGCTTGTCAGGGCTAGCGGGAGCCAATGAGCAGTTCTTC. Translated, it gives CASSLSGLAGANEQFF.

The rearrangement joins TRBV2 to TRBJ1-4; D is unclear. CDR3 length: 15 amino acids. V lost 7 bases and J lost 3, with 15 bases in between. Germline lookup yields CDR1 SNHLY and CDR2 FYNNEI. The CDR3 DNA reads TGTGCCAGCAAACTATGGCCAAGCGCTAATGAAAAACTGTTTTTT. Its translation is CASKLWPSANEKLFF. The full variable domain, completed using reference TRBV2 and TRBJ1-4, is EPEVTQTPSHQVTQMGQEVILRCVPISNHLYFYWYRQILGQKVEFLVSFYNNEISEKSEIFDDQFSVERPDGSNFTLKIRSTKLEDSAMYFCASKLWPSANEKLFFGSGTQLSVL.

V is TRBV5-1 and J is TRBJ1-1, with TRBD1 as a possible D gene (5 bases). Germline CDR1 and CDR2: SGHRS and YFSETQ. This CDR3 has 13 residues. Trimming took off 1 base at V and 4 bases at J, with 8 bases between the two ends. In DNA, the CDR3 is TGCGCCAGCAGCTTGTCCAGGGTCACTGAAGCTTTCTTT. The encoded protein is CASSLSRVTEAFF.

Comments on this clone: Additional DNA sequences in this sample encode the identical CDR3. The rearrangement links TRBV30 to TRBJ2-7, with D unresolved. The CDR3 extends over 11 amino acids. The V gene's germline CDR1 is GTSNPN and CDR2 SVGIG (reference sequence). V lost 0 bases, J lost 3 bases, and 3 bases lay in between. In nucleotides, the CDR3 is TGTGCCTGGAGTGTTCGCTACGAGCAGTACTTC. Its protein product is CAWSVRYEQYF.

V gene TRBV28 combines with J gene TRBJ2-6; D is possibly TRBD1 or TRBD2 (5 bases each). V lost 6 bases and J lost 4, with 13 bases in between. Germline V gene sequence: CDR1 MDHEN, CDR2 SYDVKM. The CDR3 sequence is 15 residues long. DNA for the CDR3: TGTGCCAGCAGCTCCGGGGCGCGAGGGGCCAACGTCCTGACTTTC. Amino acid sequence: CASSSGARGANVLTF.

The chain recombines TRBV7-9 with TRBJ2-3, with TRBD1 matching over 8 bases. The trim removed 1 base at V and 4 bases at J, leaving 1 base unmatched. In germline, CDR1 is SEHNR, CDR2 FQNEAQ (reference sequence). The length of the CDR3 is 14 residues. DNA for the CDR3: TGTGCCAGCAGCTTAGGGACAGGGCCAGATACGCAGTATTTT. It is translated as CASSLGTGPDTQYF.

This sequence joins TRBV6-5 and TRBJ1-2; D not certain. The V and J ends lost 1 base and 5 bases respectively, with 14 bases between them. This CDR3 has 15 residues. Germline-derived CDR1 and CDR2 are MNHEY and SVGAGI. The CDR3 loop reads CASSYLEGIAYGYTF. The CDR3 DNA is TGTGCCAGCAGTTACTTAGAGGGAATAGCGTATGGCTACACCTTC.

Details on this clone: The DNA is omitted, as the CDR3 cannot be located on it reliably, and the CDR3 follows TCRdb's listing. The chain uses TRBV29-1 and TRBJ2-2; the table's D call, TRBD2, was not checked against the DNA. Both ends counted, the CDR3 spans 12 residues. Germline V gene lookup returns CDR1 SQVTM and CDR2 ANQGSEA. The CDR3 loop reads CSVGPGTGELFF.